Below, 11 T cell receptor beta chains from the same sample are listed, as sequenced in a study of blood T cells in healthy people across ages. Sample-barcoded 5' priming and a J-beta primer mix drove a second PCR of about 6 to 12 cycles. Each CDR3 protein is one row after TCRdb ran MiXCR on the 5' RACE reads. Among roughly 1,500,000 distinct CDR3 sequences, about 31% were seen once, and the ten largest hold 11%. Sequenced input: blood. These receptors were collected from a woman aged 25 to 39 in good health.

This clonotype showed up just a few times. The rearrangement links TRBV20-1 to TRBJ2-7; 13 bases are a match to TRBD2. With V trimmed by 5 bases and J by 2 bases, 12 bases remained unmatched. Germline loops: CDR1 DFQATT, CDR2 SNEGSKA (reference sequence). This CDR3 comprises 17 residues. The CDR3 loop is CSAALGTSGVKAYEQYF. In DNA form, the CDR3 reads TGCAGTGCTGCCCTTGGGACTAGCGGGGTCAAGGCCTACGAGCAGTACTTC.

The chain uses TRBV13 and TRBJ2-1, with 10 bases fitting TRBD2. CDR1 is PRHDT, CDR2 FYEKMQ, per germline (reference sequence). The trim removed 2 bases at V and 10 bases at J, leaving 11 bases unmatched. This CDR3 has 16 residues. Written as DNA, the CDR3 is TGTGCCAGCAGCTTATTGCGGCTAGCGGGAGTCGTCGAGCAGTTCTTC. It codes for CASSLLRLAGVVEQFF.

About this clonotype: A junction end diverges from the germline sequence, so it may reflect a read error. The chain employs TRBV29-1 and TRBJ1-2, with 7 positions matching TRBD1. CDR1 is SQVTM, CDR2 ANQGSEA, per germline. The CDR3 runs to 12 residues. The DNA of the CDR3 is TGCAGCGTTAGACAGGGCACCTATAGCTACACCTTC. Protein: CSVRQGTYSYTF.

As to this clonotype: One junction end disagrees with the germline gene, perhaps due to a read error. This chain uses TRBV6-6 with TRBJ2-4, with 8 nucleotides matching TRBD1. The assigned J gene may be wrong: the sequence end matches TRBJ2-7 better. There are 14 residues in the CDR3. Looked up from germline, CDR1 is MNHNY and CDR2 is SVGAGI (reference sequence). The CDR3 is CTSSSDRVPFEQYF. The CDR3 coding sequence is TGTACCAGCAGTTCGGACAGGGTTCCTTTCGAGCAGTACTTC.

This clonotype was seen a few times. This chain uses TRBV29-1 with TRBJ2-7; D is perhaps TRBD2 (7 bases). Trimming cost V 6 bases and J 2 bases, with 17 bases left between them. This CDR3 region has 14 residues. CDR1 and CDR2 from the germline V gene are SQVTM and ANQGSEA. CDR3 region: CSVQGGEVPYEQYF. As DNA, the CDR3 is TGCAGCGTCCAAGGGGGGGAGGTACCCTACGAGCAGTACTTC.

As for this clonotype: The junction differs from germline at one of its ends, possibly a read error. The gene calls are TRBV12-3 or TRBV12-4 and TRBJ1-1; D gene uncertain. This CDR3 spans 16 amino acids. For the CDR3, the DNA is TGTGCCAGCAGCCTATCCGGTCTGGGGTTGAATACTGAAGCTTTCTTT. It codes for CASSLSGLGLNTEAFF.

Details on this clonotype: One end of the junction does not line up with germline, which may come from a read error. The rearrangement uses TRBV12-3 or TRBV12-4 and TRBJ2-5; 8 bases agree with TRBD2. The CDR3 contains 17 residues. CDR3 nucleotide sequence: TGTGGCAGCAGTTCCTCGGACGGCGGGGGGCAGGGAGAGACCCAGTACTTC. Amino acid sequence: CGSSSSDGGGQGETQYF.

This clonotype was recorded only once. The genes are TRBV28 and TRBJ2-5; D remains ambiguous. The CDR3 sequence is 13 residues long. Germline CDR1 MDHEN, CDR2 SYDVKM. Trimming shortened V by 2 bases and J by 4 bases, and 8 bases separated the two germline ends. In nucleotides, the CDR3 is TGTGCCAGCAGTTTAACCACTCCAGAGACCCAGTACTTC. The encoded protein is CASSLTTPETQYF. The full variable domain, with the rest looked up from reference TRBV28 and TRBJ2-5, is DVKVTQSSRYLVKRTGEKVFLECVQDMDHENMFWYRQDPGLGLRLIYFSYDVKMKEKGDIPEGYSVSREKKERFSLILESASTNQTSMYLCASSLTTPETQYFGPGTRLLVL.

The chain combines TRBV24-1 with TRBJ2-3; 10 bases match TRBD2. Germline values: CDR1 KGHDR, CDR2 SFDVKD. Germline trimming cut 5 bases from V and 3 bases from J; bases unmatched to any gene: 7. The CDR3 totals 16 residues. CDR3 bases: TGTGCCACCAGTGCCGGACTAGCGGCTAGGACAGATACGCAGTATTTT. Its translation is CATSAGLAARTDTQYF.

This clonotype has more than one count but fewer than ten. This chain uses TRBV14 with TRBJ2-7; D unresolved. The CDR3 covers 14 residues. The V gene's germline CDR1 is SGHDN and CDR2 FVKESK. Between the trimmed V and J ends, which lost 1 base and 3 bases, there was a span of 10 bases. In DNA, the CDR3 is TGTGCCAGCAGCCAAGGTTACGGGTACTACGAGCAGTACTTC. It encodes CASSQGYGYYEQYF.

The genes are TRBV6-6 and TRBJ2-7, with 7 bases matching TRBD1. J lost 4 bases, V lost 0 bases, and 9 bases had no gene match. The CDR3 extends over 16 amino acids. The V gene's germline CDR1 is MNHNY and CDR2 SVGAGI (reference sequence). The CDR3 sequence: CASSYSGQISTYEQYF. The CDR3, as DNA: TGTGCCAGCAGTTACTCGGGACAGATTTCAACTTACGAGCAGTACTTC.